The rows below give T cell receptor beta chains drawn from one sample of a study of CD8 T cells in Susac syndrome. MiXCR was run by TCRdb on the immunoSEQ multiplex PCR reads, yielding one entry per CDR3 protein. Of some 150,000 distinct CDR3 sequences in the sample, around 95% were seen once. Material: CD8+ T cells from PBMCs. The receptors were gathered from a human donor with multiple sclerosis. CDR3s include the opening cysteine and the closing phenylalanine or tryptophan. A D gene is named only where the DNA matches it firmly. Part of the rows lack a size; the others show once, few, many or a class for expanded clones.

d_gene,j_gene,v_gene,abundance,CDR3nt,CDR3aa
NA,TRBJ1-2,TRBV30,NA,TGTGCCTCCTTACCGGACAGCGGCTATGGCTACACCTTC,CASLPDSGYGYTF
TRBD2,TRBJ2-5,TRBV5-4,NA,TGTGCCAGCAGCTTAGGGACTAGCGGGGGCCTCCCGGCGAAGACCCAGTACTTC,CASSLGTSGGLPAKTQYF
NA,TRBJ2-1,TRBV13,once,TGTGCCAGCAGCTTACTCACAGGGCCCTCGGGTGAGCAGTTCTTC,CASSLLTGPSGEQFF
TRBD2,TRBJ2-4,TRBV2,NA,TGTGCCAGCAGTCCTCTAGCGGGGGACCTTAAAAACATTCAGTACTTC,CASSPLAGDLKNIQYF
NA,TRBJ2-7,TRBV9,NA,TGTGCCAGCAGCGTAGGGACGGGGCCCTACGAGCAGTACTTC,CASSVGTGPYEQYF
NA,TRBJ1-2,TRBV7-9,NA,TGTGCCAGCAGCCCCGCGTCTCTAGACTATGGCTACACCTTC,CASSPASLDYGYTF
NA,TRBJ1-2,TRBV24-1,NA,TGTGCCACCAGTGACCCCTCGACGGATGGCTACACCTTC,CATSDPSTDGYTF
NA,TRBJ2-7,TRBV18,NA,TGTGCCAGCTCACCAGACCACGAGCAGTACTTC,CASSPDHEQYF
NA,TRBJ1-6,TRBV6-5,NA,TGTGCCAGCAGTTACTCGAGCGTGGGTAATTCACCCCTCCACTTT,CASSYSSVGNSPLHF
TRBD2,TRBJ2-7,TRBV6-5,NA,TGTGCCAGCAGTTACTTCAAGCGGGGGAAATACGAGCAGTACTTC,CASSYFKRGKYEQYF
NA,TRBJ2-1,TRBV29-1,NA,TGCAGCGTTGAAGTACCTAGAAGAGGCTACAATGAGCAGTTCTTC,CSVEVPRRGYNEQFF
NA,TRBJ2-3,TRBV9,NA,TGTGCCAGCAGCAGGGTCACAGATACGCAGTATTTT,CASSRVTDTQYF
TRBD1,TRBJ1-2,TRBV29-1,NA,TGCAGTAGGCCGCAGGGGGTCTATGGCTACACCTTC,CSRPQGVYGYTF
NA,TRBJ2-7,TRBV20-1,NA,TGCAGTGCTAGAGTAGCTGGGGAGGTCGAGCAGTACTTC,CSARVAGEVEQYF